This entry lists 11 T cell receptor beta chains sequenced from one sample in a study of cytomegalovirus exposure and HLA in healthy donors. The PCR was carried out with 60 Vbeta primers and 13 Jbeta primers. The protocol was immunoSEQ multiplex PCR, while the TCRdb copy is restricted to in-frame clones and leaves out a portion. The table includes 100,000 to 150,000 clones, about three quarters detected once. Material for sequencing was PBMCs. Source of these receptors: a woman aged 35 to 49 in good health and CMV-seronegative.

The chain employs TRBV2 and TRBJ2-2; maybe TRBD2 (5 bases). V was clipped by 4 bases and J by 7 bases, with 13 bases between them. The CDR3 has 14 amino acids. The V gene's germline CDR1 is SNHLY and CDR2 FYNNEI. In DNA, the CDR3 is TGTGCCAGCAGTGTTCCTTCCGGGGTCGGGGAGCTGTTTTTT. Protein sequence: CASSVPSGVGELFF.

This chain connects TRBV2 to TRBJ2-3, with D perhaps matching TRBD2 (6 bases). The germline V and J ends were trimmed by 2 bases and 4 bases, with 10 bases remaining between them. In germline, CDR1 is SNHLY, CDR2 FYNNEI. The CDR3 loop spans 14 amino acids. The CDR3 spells CASSEIGGPDTQYF. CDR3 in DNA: TGTGCCAGCAGTGAAATAGGAGGGCCAGATACGCAGTATTTT. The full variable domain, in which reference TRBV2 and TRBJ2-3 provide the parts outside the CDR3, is EPEVTQTPSHQVTQMGQEVILRCVPISNHLYFYWYRQILGQKVEFLVSFYNNEISEKSEIFDDQFSVERPDGSNFTLKIRSTKLEDSAMYFCASSEIGGPDTQYFGPGTRLTVL.

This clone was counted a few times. The CDR3 loop reads CASSYTDNEQFF. The DNA for the CDR3 is TGTGCCAGCAGTTACACAGACAATGAGCAGTTCTTC. The chain carries TRBV6-6 and TRBJ2-1, with no clear D. Germline-derived CDR1 and CDR2 are MNHNY and SVGAGI (reference sequence). CDR3 length: 12 amino acids. With 2 bases removed from V and 5 bases from J, the gap between germline ends came to 4 bases.

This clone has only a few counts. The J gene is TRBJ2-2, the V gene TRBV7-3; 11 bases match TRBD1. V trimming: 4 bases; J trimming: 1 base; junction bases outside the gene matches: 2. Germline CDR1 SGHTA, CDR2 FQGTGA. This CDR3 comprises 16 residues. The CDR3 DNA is TGTGCCAGCAGCTGGGGACAGGGGGTGAACACCGGGGAGCTGTTTTTT. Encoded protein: CASSWGQGVNTGELFF.

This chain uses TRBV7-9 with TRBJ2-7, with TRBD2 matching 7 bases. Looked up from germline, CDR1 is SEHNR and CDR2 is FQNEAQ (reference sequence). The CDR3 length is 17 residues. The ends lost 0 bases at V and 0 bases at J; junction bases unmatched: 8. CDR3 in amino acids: CASSLAPSGHNSYEQYF. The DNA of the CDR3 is TGTGCCAGCAGCTTAGCCCCTAGCGGCCATAACTCCTACGAGCAGTACTTC.

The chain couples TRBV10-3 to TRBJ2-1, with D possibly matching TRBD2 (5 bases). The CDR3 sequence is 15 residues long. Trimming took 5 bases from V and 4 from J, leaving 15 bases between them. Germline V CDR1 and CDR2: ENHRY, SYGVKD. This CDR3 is CAISTDYSEYNEQFF. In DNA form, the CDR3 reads TGTGCCATCAGTACCGACTACTCAGAATACAATGAGCAGTTCTTC.

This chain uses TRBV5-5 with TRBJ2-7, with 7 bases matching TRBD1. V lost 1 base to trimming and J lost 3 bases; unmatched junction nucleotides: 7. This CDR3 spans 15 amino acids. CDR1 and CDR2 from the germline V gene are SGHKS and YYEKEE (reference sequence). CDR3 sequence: CASSLFRGSDYEQYF. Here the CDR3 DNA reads TGTGCCAGCAGCTTGTTCAGGGGGTCGGACTACGAGCAGTACTTC. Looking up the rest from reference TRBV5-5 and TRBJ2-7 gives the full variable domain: DAGVTQSPTHLIKTRGQQVTLRCSPISGHKSVSWYQQVLGQGPQFIFQYYEKEERGRGNFPDRFSARQFPNYSSELNVNALLLGDSALYLCASSLFRGSDYEQYFGPGTRLTVT.

CDR3 protein: CASSLRGPAVTRNYNEQFF. The CDR3 DNA reads as TGTGCCAGCAGCTTAAGGGGGCCCGCTGTCACACGCAACTACAATGAGCAGTTCTTC. The V gene is TRBV11-2, the J gene TRBJ2-1; 7 nucleotides match TRBD1. After removal of 2 bases from V and 3 bases from J, the junction contained 16 bases not matched to a gene. The CDR3 is made up of 19 amino acids. Germline CDR1 and CDR2: SGHAT and FQNNGV.

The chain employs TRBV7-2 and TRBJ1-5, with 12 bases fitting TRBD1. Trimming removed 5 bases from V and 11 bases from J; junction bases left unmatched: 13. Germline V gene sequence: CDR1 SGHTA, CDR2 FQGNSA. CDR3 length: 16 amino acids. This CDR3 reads CASSPHPGQGAPAQHF. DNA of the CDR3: TGTGCCAGCAGCCCCCACCCGGGACAGGGGGCCCCGGCCCAGCATTTT.

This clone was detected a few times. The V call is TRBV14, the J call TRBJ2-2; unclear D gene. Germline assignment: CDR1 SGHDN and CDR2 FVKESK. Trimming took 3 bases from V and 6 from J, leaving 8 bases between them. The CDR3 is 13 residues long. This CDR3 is CASSQWQAGELFF. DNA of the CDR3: TGTGCCAGCAGCCAGTGGCAGGCCGGGGAGCTGTTTTTT.

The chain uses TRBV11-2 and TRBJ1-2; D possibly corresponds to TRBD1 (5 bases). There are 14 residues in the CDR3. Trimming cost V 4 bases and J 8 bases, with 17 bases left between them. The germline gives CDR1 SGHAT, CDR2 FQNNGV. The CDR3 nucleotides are TGTGCCAGCAGCTCCAATAGACAGACCTGGGGCTACACCTTC. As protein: CASSSNRQTWGYTF.